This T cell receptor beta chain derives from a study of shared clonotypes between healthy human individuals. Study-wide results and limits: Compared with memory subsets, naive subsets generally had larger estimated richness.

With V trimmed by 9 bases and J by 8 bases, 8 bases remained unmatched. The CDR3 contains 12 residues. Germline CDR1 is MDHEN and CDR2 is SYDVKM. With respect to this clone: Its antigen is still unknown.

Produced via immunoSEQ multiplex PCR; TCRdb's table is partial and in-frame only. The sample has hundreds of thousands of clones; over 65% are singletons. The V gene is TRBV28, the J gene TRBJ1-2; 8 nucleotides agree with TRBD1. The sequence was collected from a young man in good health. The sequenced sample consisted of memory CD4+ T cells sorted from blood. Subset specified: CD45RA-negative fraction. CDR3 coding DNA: TGTGCCAGTGAGGACAGGGTCGACGGCTACACCTTC. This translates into CASEDRVDGYTF.